The next 9 T cell receptor beta chains were all read from a single sample in a study of blood T cells in healthy people across ages. A second PCR, run for roughly 7 to 11 cycles, used a sample-barcoded 5' primer plus a J-beta primer mix. TCRdb re-called the 5' RACE reads with MiXCR, one entry per CDR3 protein. The sample holds some 1.7 million distinct CDR3 sequences, roughly 27% seen once. The sequencing input was blood. All receptors derive from a woman in her 30s in good health.

The rearrangement joins TRBV20-1 to TRBJ1-1; D gene unclear. CDR3 size: 14 residues. CDR1 is DFQATT and CDR2 is SNEGSKA in the germline V gene (reference sequence). Deletions cut 0 bases from V and 1 base from J, with 9 bases between. The CDR3, as DNA: TGCAGTGCTAGAGATCGGCGGCAGAACACTGAAGCTTTCTTT. Translated: CSARDRRQNTEAFF.

This clonotype was picked up many times. The V and J genes are TRBV29-1 and TRBJ1-2; D is unresolved. In germline, CDR1 is SQVTM, CDR2 ANQGSEA. The CDR3 runs to 12 residues. V gave up 3 bases and J gave up 6 bases, with 11 bases separating them. Here the CDR3 reads CSVELRLDGYTF. Here the CDR3 DNA reads TGCAGCGTTGAGTTGAGGTTGGATGGCTACACCTTC.

This clonotype was detected ten times or more. Written as DNA, the CDR3 is TGCGCCAGCAGCTTGGCCGCGGGGGCCAATGAGCAGTTCTTC. Protein product: CASSLAAGANEQFF. The V and J genes are TRBV5-1 and TRBJ2-1, with TRBD2 as a possible D gene (7 bases). CDR1 is SGHRS and CDR2 is YFSETQ in the germline V gene. The ends were cut back, 0 bases at V and 6 bases at J, with 10 bases in the middle. The CDR3 contains 14 residues.

Only a few counts were recorded for this clonotype. This chain uses TRBV7-3 with TRBJ2-3; TRBD2 agrees at 9 bases. J lost 4 bases, V lost 8 bases, and 4 bases had no gene match. This CDR3 has 13 amino acids. Germline CDR1 SGHTA, CDR2 FQGTGA. For the CDR3, the DNA is TGTGCCAGCGCGGGGGGGGCCCCAGATACGCAGTATTTT. It specifies CASAGGAPDTQYF.

Many counts were recorded for this clonotype. The CDR3 loop is CASSLAPGGLYNEQFF. CDR3 nucleotides: TGCGCCAGCAGCTTGGCTCCGGGGGGACTCTACAATGAGCAGTTCTTC. The genes are TRBV5-1 and TRBJ2-1, with 7 nucleotides matching TRBD2. This CDR3 is built from 16 residues. V dropped 0 bases and J dropped 3; count of bases not matched to a gene: 6. Germline assignment: CDR1 SGHRS and CDR2 YFSETQ.

Comment on this clonotype: One junction end does not reproduce the germline sequence, and a read error may be involved. The V gene is TRBV20-1, the J gene TRBJ2-3, with D tentatively TRBD1 or TRBD2 (5 bases each). The length of the CDR3 is 15 residues. Germline values: CDR1 DFQATT, CDR2 SNEGSKA (reference sequence). The CDR3 loop is CSARGDPTSTDTQYF. CDR3 nucleotide sequence: TGCAGTGCCAGAGGGGACCCTACTAGCACAGATACGCAGTATTTT.

The chain couples TRBV12-3 or TRBV12-4 to TRBJ2-1; tentative D call: TRBD2 (7 bases). Trimming left V 0 bases short and J 6 bases short, with 18 bases between. The CDR3 is made up of 17 amino acids. The CDR3 reads CASSLAGGGSVRNEQFF. The CDR3 DNA is TGTGCCAGCAGTTTAGCGGGGGGCGGGAGTGTCCGCAATGAGCAGTTCTTC.

This clonotype was counted at least ten times. This chain uses TRBV5-1 with TRBJ1-1; D uncertain. The CDR3 is 13 amino acids. CDR1 and CDR2 (germline): SGHRS, YFSETQ. V lost 0 bases and J 7 bases, leaving 10 bases between the germline ends. The CDR3 nucleotides are TGCGCCAGCAGCTTGGGACTGGATCTTGAAGCTTTCTTT. Translated: CASSLGLDLEAFF.

The rearrangement joins TRBV20-1 to TRBJ1-5, with TRBD1 matching 7 bases. The CDR3 length is 13 residues. Germline V gene sequence: CDR1 DFQATT, CDR2 SNEGSKA (reference sequence). V lost 6 bases, J lost 5 bases, and 7 bases stayed unmatched. The chain's CDR3 is CSASTGDDQPQHF. The CDR3 coding sequence is TGCAGTGCAAGTACAGGGGATGATCAGCCCCAGCATTTT.